Listed here are 5 T cell receptor beta chains from one sample, sequenced in a study of blood T cells in healthy people across ages. A sample-barcoded 5' primer and a J-beta primer mix were used in a second PCR of about 7 to 11 cycles. TCRdb independently ran MiXCR on the 5' RACE reads; one entry per CDR3 protein. The data contain some 1,500,000 distinct CDR3 sequences, less than 45% of them singletons. Sequenced input: blood. Source of these receptors: a woman aged 18-35 years in good health.

The chain recombines TRBV20-1 with TRBJ2-3, with D uncertain. Germline V gene sequence: CDR1 DFQATT, CDR2 SNEGSKA (reference sequence). The CDR3 contains 16 residues. The ends were cut back, 0 bases at V and 4 bases at J, with 17 bases in the middle. This CDR3 reads CSARDPRDPFSDTQYF. Here the CDR3 DNA reads TGCAGTGCTAGAGATCCCCGCGATCCTTTCTCAGATACGCAGTATTTT.

The table lists this clonotype with a few counts. This chain links TRBV7-9 with TRBJ2-1; 9 bases are shared with TRBD2. Germline V gene data show CDR1 as SEHNR and CDR2 as FQNEAQ (reference sequence). V was pared by 7 bases and J by 0 bases, with 7 bases of the junction left unmatched. The CDR3 totals 16 residues. CDR3 DNA: TGTGCCAGCAATAAGGTACTAGCGGGCTCCTACAATGAGCAGTTCTTC. Protein: CASNKVLAGSYNEQFF.

This clonotype has just a few counts. The chain joins TRBV10-2 to TRBJ1-2; the D is unclear. The V gene lost 3 bases and the J gene lost 4 bases, with 21 bases spanning the gap. Germline CDR1 is WSHSY and CDR2 is SAAADI. The CDR3 length is 17 residues. In DNA, the CDR3 is TGCGCCAGCAGTGAACCCCCCTCACAGATTCCCTTCTATGGCTACACCTTC. Translating gives CASSEPPSQIPFYGYTF.

This clonotype was found a few times. The chain is built from TRBV20-1 and TRBJ2-7; D perhaps matches TRBD1 (5 bases). This CDR3 spans 13 amino acids. V was clipped by 3 bases and J by 2 bases, with 11 bases between them. CDR1 and CDR2 (germline): DFQATT, SNEGSKA (reference sequence). CDR3 coding DNA: TGCAGTGCTAGTTGGGCCAGGGCCTACGAGCAGTACTTC. Protein product: CSASWARAYEQYF.

This clonotype has a handful of counts. The rearrangement joins TRBV6-4 to TRBJ1-2; 7 nucleotides agree with TRBD1. The V gene's germline CDR1 is MRHNA and CDR2 SNTAGT. The ends lost 0 bases at V and 7 bases at J; junction bases unmatched: 20. The CDR3 sequence is 19 residues long. The CDR3 here is CASSDSLRDRDSFPFGYTF. CDR3 DNA sequence: TGTGCCAGCAGTGACTCCCTCCGAGACAGGGACAGTTTCCCCTTTGGCTACACCTTC.